The 19 T cell receptor beta chains below were found in one sample sequenced in a study of neurological immune-mediated disorders. Each CDR3 protein gets one entry after TCRdb re-called the 5' RACE reads with MiXCR. The sample yields some 48,000 distinct CDR3 sequences, around 5.8% seen once. The sequencing sample was made of CD4+ T cells from blood. These TCRs come from a woman younger than 35 with multiple sclerosis.

The table lists this clonotype with many counts. The chain joins TRBV5-1 to TRBJ1-2; TRBD1 agrees at 9 bases. With V trimmed by 3 bases and J by 0 bases, 12 bases remained unmatched. Germline V gene sequence: CDR1 SGHRS, CDR2 YFSETQ. The CDR3 extends over 18 amino acids. CDR3: CASSSNIPGQGPNYGYTF. CDR3 coding DNA: TGCGCCAGCAGCTCCAATATACCCGGACAGGGGCCTAACTATGGCTACACCTTC.

This clonotype occurred many times. The rearrangement links TRBV5-1 to TRBJ2-3; 14 bases fit TRBD2. CDR1 is SGHRS, CDR2 YFSETQ, per germline. The V gene end was trimmed by 7 bases and the J gene end by 4 bases; junction bases not matched to a gene: 5. CDR3 size: 15 residues. CDR3 sequence reads: CASGTSGSSADTQYF. DNA of the CDR3: TGCGCCAGCGGGACTAGCGGGAGTAGCGCAGATACGCAGTATTTT.

The V gene is TRBV21-1, the J gene TRBJ2-2; the table calls TRBD2, which could not be checked here. TRBV21-1 is reported as a pseudogene. CDR3 length: 14 amino acids. CDR3 region: CASSKGEGTGELFF. The DNA for the CDR3 is TGTGCCAGCAGCAAAGGGGAGGGGACCGGGGAGCTGTTTTTT.

This rearrangement joins TRBV28 to TRBJ1-6; D remains unclear. Trimming shortened V by 2 bases and J by 9 bases, and 5 bases separated the two germline ends. Germline loops: CDR1 MDHEN, CDR2 SYDVKM. This CDR3 region has 12 residues. The DNA for the CDR3 is TGTGCCAGCAGTTTAACGGTTTCACCCCTCCACTTT. This codes for CASSLTVSPLHF.

The chain joins TRBV19 to TRBJ1-5; D gene ambiguous. Germline lookup yields CDR1 LNHDA and CDR2 SQIVND (reference sequence). The CDR3 is 12 amino acids. The V gene lost 5 bases and the J gene lost 3 bases, with 5 bases spanning the gap. The CDR3 here is CASSGNNQPQHF. CDR3 nucleotide sequence: TGTGCCAGTAGTGGGAACAATCAGCCCCAGCATTTT.

This clonotype was observed many times. The J gene is TRBJ1-5, the V gene TRBV12-3 or TRBV12-4, with TRBD1 identical over 9 bases. J gave up 4 bases and V 3 bases, and 4 bases lay outside the gene matches. The CDR3 runs 15 residues. In DNA form, the CDR3 reads TGTGCCAGCAGTTTGAGGGACAGGGAGAATCAGCCCCAGCATTTT. It codes for CASSLRDRENQPQHF.

This clonotype has at least ten counts. The chain links TRBV5-1 to TRBJ1-2; tentatively, D is TRBD1 (5 bases). Trimming pared 4 bases from V and 8 bases from J, leaving 21 bases between. This CDR3 has 15 amino acids. Looked up from germline, CDR1 is SGHRS and CDR2 is YFSETQ. The CDR3 DNA sequence: TGCGCCAGCAGCGTATGGACAATTAAAGAACGAGGCTACACCTTC. Translating gives CASSVWTIKERGYTF.

This clonotype was detected ten times or more. The chain employs TRBV10-2 and TRBJ2-1; D ambiguous. Between the trimmed V and J ends, which lost 2 bases and 7 bases, there was a span of 6 bases. Per the germline V gene, CDR1 is WSHSY and CDR2 is SAAADI. The CDR3 is 12 amino acids. DNA for the CDR3: TGCGCCAGCAGTGAGACCGGGAATGAGCAGTTCTTC. Its translation is CASSETGNEQFF.

This clonotype was detected ten times or more. CDR3 amino acids: CASRAERQSSYNSPLHF. DNA of the CDR3: TGTGCCAGCAGAGCAGAAAGACAAAGCTCCTATAATTCACCCCTCCACTTT. The rearrangement links TRBV6-5 to TRBJ1-6, with no clear D. Trimming cost V 6 bases and J 0 bases, with 15 bases left between them. Germline CDR1 and CDR2: MNHEY and SVGAGI. CDR3 length: 17 amino acids.

This clonotype has ten or more counts. The chain combines TRBV10-2 with TRBJ1-1; D remains unclear. V lost 6 bases, J lost 1 base, and 12 bases lay in between. CDR1 WSHSY and CDR2 SAAADI come from the germline V gene. This CDR3 is 14 amino acids long. The CDR3 loop is CASRLGKPNTEAFF. CDR3 bases: TGCGCCAGCAGATTGGGGAAACCGAACACTGAAGCTTTCTTT.

This clonotype was observed many times. CDR3 coding DNA: TGTGCCAGCAGTTTTGAGGGAATGAACACTGAAGCTTTCTTT. Protein sequence: CASSFEGMNTEAFF. The gene calls are TRBV12-3 or TRBV12-4 and TRBJ1-1; D call uncertain. This CDR3 comprises 14 residues. Trimming shortened V by 3 bases and J by 0 bases, and 8 bases separated the two germline ends.

This clonotype was seen repeatedly, ten times or more. The V gene is TRBV7-6, the J gene TRBJ1-6; TRBD1 might be the D (5 bases). Germline V gene lookup returns CDR1 SGHVS and CDR2 FNYEAQ. The CDR3 has 18 amino acids. Trimming removed 1 base at V and 0 bases at J, with 13 bases between. CDR3 sequence (DNA): TGTGCCAGCAGCTTAGGACCGGGGGGTAGCTCCTATAATTCACCCCTCCACTTT. Translated: CASSLGPGGSSYNSPLHF. The full variable domain, in which reference TRBV7-6 and TRBJ1-6 provide the parts outside the CDR3, is GAGVSQSPRYKVTKRGQDVALRCDPISGHVSLYWYRQALGQGPEFLTYFNYEAQQDKSGLPNDRFSAERPEGSISTLTIQRTEQRDSAMYRCASSLGPGGSSYNSPLHFGNGTRLTVT.

This clonotype has ten or more counts. The CDR3 region has the DNA TGCAGCGCCGGACAGGCCGGCAATGAGCAGTTCTTC. Translating gives CSAGQAGNEQFF. The gene calls are TRBV20-1 and TRBJ2-1; 7 nucleotides align to TRBD1. The CDR3 consists of 12 residues. Per the germline V gene, CDR1 is DFQATT and CDR2 is SNEGSKA (reference sequence).

The chain is built from TRBV7-9 and TRBJ1-2, with TRBD1 as a possible D gene (6 bases). Germline loops: CDR1 SEHNR, CDR2 FQNEAQ (reference sequence). Deletions cut 1 base from V and 4 bases from J, with 16 bases between. CDR3 length: 16 residues. The CDR3 DNA reads TGTGCCAGCAGCTTAGGGGTCGGGGGCACTGGCTATGGCTACACCTTC. Translating it yields CASSLGVGGTGYGYTF.

This clonotype was observed many times. DNA of the CDR3: TGCAGTGCTAGAGAGAGGGGACAGGGGAGGGAGACCCAGTACTTC. Its protein product is CSARERGQGRETQYF. The V gene is TRBV20-1, the J gene TRBJ2-5; 10 bases align to TRBD1. V lost 0 bases, J lost 5 bases, and 6 bases stayed unmatched. This CDR3 has 15 amino acids. CDR1 and CDR2 from the germline V gene are DFQATT and SNEGSKA (reference sequence).

This clonotype was observed many times. The chain carries TRBV5-1 and TRBJ2-1, with 8 bases aligning to TRBD2. The ends lost 6 bases at V and 0 bases at J; junction bases unmatched: 8. This CDR3 contains 16 residues. CDR1 is SGHRS and CDR2 is YFSETQ in the germline V gene. CDR3 region: CASNWGSGSSYNEQFF. In DNA, the CDR3 is TGCGCCAGCAATTGGGGAAGCGGGAGCTCCTACAATGAGCAGTTCTTC.

This rearrangement joins TRBV6-5 to TRBJ1-1; weak D call: TRBD1 (5 bases). The CDR3 covers 12 residues. Germline CDR1 and CDR2: MNHEY and SVGAGI. V lost 6 bases and J 2 bases, leaving 7 bases between the germline ends. The CDR3 nucleotides are TGTGCCAGCAGGACAGTAAACACTGAAGCTTTCTTT. Amino acid sequence: CASRTVNTEAFF.

This clonotype was recorded many times. The J gene is TRBJ2-1, the V gene TRBV11-2, with D possibly matching TRBD1 (6 bases). The V gene lost 0 bases and the J gene lost 6 bases, with 12 bases spanning the gap. This CDR3 spans 15 amino acids. Germline lookup yields CDR1 SGHAT and CDR2 FQNNGV. The CDR3 nucleotides are TGTGCCAGCAGCTTAGATCGGCTAGGGGGCAATGAGCAGTTCTTC. It yields the protein CASSLDRLGGNEQFF.

This clonotype was seen at least ten times. This chain connects TRBV5-1 to TRBJ2-2; no clear D gene. Germline V gene lookup returns CDR1 SGHRS and CDR2 YFSETQ. The V end was cut by 5 bases, the J end by 6 bases, with 14 bases between. The CDR3 runs 14 residues. CDR3: CASRAYSSPGELFF. The CDR3 DNA reads TGCGCCAGCAGGGCGTACTCATCTCCCGGGGAGCTGTTTTTT.